A single sample is the source of the 6 T cell receptor beta chains below, sequenced in a study of cytomegalovirus exposure and HLA in healthy donors. TCRdb keeps only in-frame clones here, not all; method: immunoSEQ multiplex PCR. This sample yields approximately 99,000 clones, of which over 75% are seen a single time; 3% to 3.5% belongs to the top ten. The sample taken for sequencing was PBMCs. The receptor set was obtained from a woman in her late teens or twenties in good health and CMV-seronegative.

This chain joins TRBV27 and TRBJ1-6, with 8 bases aligning to TRBD1. The germline V gene encodes CDR1 MNHEY and CDR2 SMNVEV (reference sequence). This CDR3 has 13 amino acids. Losses at the gene ends were 7 bases for V and 9 bases for J; bases not matched to a gene: 5. The CDR3 DNA reads as TGTGCCAGCACCGGACAGGGAGGTTCACCCCTCCACTTT. It specifies CASTGQGGSPLHF.

This clone was found a few times. The sample has other DNA sequences that encode this CDR3 too. The chain links TRBV7-2 to TRBJ2-7; D is unresolved. CDR1 is SGHTA, CDR2 FQGNSA, per germline. The CDR3 sequence is 12 residues long. Between the trimmed V and J ends, which lost 6 bases and 0 bases, there was a span of 6 bases. The CDR3: CASSPSSYEQYF. In DNA form, the CDR3 reads TGTGCCAGCAGTCCCAGCTCCTACGAGCAGTACTTC.

This rearrangement joins TRBV9 to TRBJ2-7; TRBD1 agrees at 9 bases. The germline V gene has CDR1 SGDLS and CDR2 YYNGEE. The CDR3 sequence is 15 residues long. V shed 1 base, J shed 3 bases, and the junction held 5 bases outside the gene matches. The DNA for the CDR3 is TGTGCCAGCAGCGTAACCGGACAGGGGATCTACGAGCAGTACTTC. Protein: CASSVTGQGIYEQYF.

The chain employs TRBV7-9 and TRBJ2-7; 8 nucleotides agree with TRBD2. Germline V lookup: CDR1 SEHNR, CDR2 FQNEAQ (reference sequence). Trimming took 4 bases from V and 0 from J; bases not matched to a gene: 11. CDR3 size: 17 residues. CDR3 DNA sequence: TGTGCCAGCAGCTCGACCGGACCGGGGGGGTACTCCTACGAGCAGTACTTC. This translates into CASSSTGPGGYSYEQYF. Full variable domain (missing parts from reference TRBV7-9 and TRBJ2-7): DTGVSQNPRHKITKRGQNVTFRCDPISEHNRLYWYRQTLGQGPEFLTYFQNEAQLEKSRLLSDRFSAERPKGSFSTLEIQRTEQGDSAMYLCASSSTGPGGYSYEQYFGPGTRLTVT.

This chain joins TRBV25-1 and TRBJ1-4, with D uncertain. The germline gives CDR1 MGHDK, CDR2 SYGVNS. This CDR3 has 17 residues. The V end lost 2 bases, the J end lost 0 bases, and 13 bases lay between the germline ends. Here the CDR3 reads CASSEGGAFATNEKLFF. In nucleotides, the CDR3 is TGTGCCAGCAGTGAAGGAGGTGCTTTTGCAACTAATGAAAAACTGTTTTTT.

The chain couples TRBV7-9 to TRBJ2-7; 10 nucleotides agree with TRBD1. This CDR3 contains 14 residues. V dropped 4 bases and J dropped 2; count of bases not matched to a gene: 2. CDR1 and CDR2 from the germline V gene are SEHNR and FQNEAQ (reference sequence). The CDR3 region is CASSSGTGAYEQYF. As DNA, the CDR3 is TGTGCCAGCAGCTCCGGGACAGGGGCCTACGAGCAGTACTTC.